Listed here are 3 T cell receptor beta chains from one sample, sequenced in a study of T cell responses to AZD1222 COVID-19 vaccine. Libraries were prepared by immunoSEQ multiplex PCR; TCRdb keeps only in-frame clonotypes and omits some of them. The sample includes approximately 100,000 clones, approximately 90% seen only once; the top ten take under 3%. The sample here was peripheral blood, taken 28 days after the second AZD1222 dose. The origin of the receptors is an adult who received the AZD1222 COVID-19 vaccine.

The chain couples TRBV28 to TRBJ1-4, with D maybe TRBD1 (5 bases). This CDR3 spans 15 amino acids. The V and J ends lost 3 bases and 4 bases respectively, with 12 bases between them. The germline V gene encodes CDR1 MDHEN and CDR2 SYDVKM. The CDR3 region is CASSFRWQGNEKLFF. CDR3 DNA sequence: TGTGCCAGCAGTTTTAGGTGGCAGGGTAATGAAAAACTGTTTTTT.

The rearrangement joins TRBV2 to TRBJ2-5; D unclear. V was trimmed by 3 bases and J by 5 bases, leaving 4 bases between them. CDR3 length equals 11 residues. CDR1 SNHLY and CDR2 FYNNEI come from the germline V gene. Written as DNA, the CDR3 is TGTGCCAGCAGTGAGAGTGAGACCCAGTACTTC. It encodes CASSESETQYF.

This chain uses TRBV7-9 with TRBJ2-7; D possibly corresponds to TRBD2 (5 bases). The CDR3 runs 18 residues. The V gene lost 1 base and the J gene lost 2 bases, with 21 bases spanning the gap. CDR1 SEHNR and CDR2 FQNEAQ come from the germline V gene (reference sequence). CDR3 nucleotide sequence: TGTGCCAGCAGCTTAGGGACTCCTAGCAGTTACTTTCCCTACGAGCAGTACTTC. It is translated as CASSLGTPSSYFPYEQYF.